The sequence of this T cell receptor beta chain was determined in a study of molecular identifiers for immune sequencing clone quantification. Study outcomes and limitations: Among effectors, clones above 20 RNA copies held over 97% of molecules; among naive cells, under 1%.

The length of the CDR3 is 18 residues. The ends were cut back, 4 bases at V and 0 bases at J, with 20 bases in the middle. The germline V gene has CDR1 LGHNA and CDR2 YSLEER. This clonotype has a handful of counts. Its cognate antigen is unknown. Each CDR3 protein is one row after TCRdb ran MiXCR on the PCR reads. Of about 300,000 distinct CDR3 sequences detected, about a fifth appear once; the ten largest clones hold about 0.81%. The source is a human donor in good health. Some libraries in this study had Jurkat cell RNA spiked in. The chain joins TRBV4-3 to TRBJ2-3; D gene uncertain. The sequenced sample consisted of naive CD8+ T cells from blood, with Jurkat cell RNA spiked in. Indicated subset: FACS-sorted CD8+CD4-CCR7+CD45RA+ naive T cells. CDR3 residues: CASSLQFLYTDSTDTQYF. The CDR3 DNA is TGCGCCAGCAGCCTCCAATTTTTATATACCGATAGCACAGATACGCAGTATTTT.